The rows below give T cell receptor beta chains drawn from one sample of a study of blood T cell repertoires in COVID-19. Only in-frame clones appear in the TCRdb table, and some are missing; sequencing was by immunoSEQ multiplex PCR. In the table there are 300,000 to 500,000 clones, approximately 88% of which are singletons. The material sequenced was PBMCs or T cells enriched from blood (not recorded which). The source is a woman between 40 and 50 years old with acute COVID-19. Both conserved end residues are trimmed from each CDR3. A D gene is named only where the DNA matches it firmly. Rows give clone size only sometimes, using once, few, many, or a class for an expanded clone.

cdr3_length j_call d_call clone_size v_call cdr3_aa
12 TRBJ2-7 NA NA TRBV3-1/TRBV3-2 ASSQDWQGSEQY
12 TRBJ1-3 NA NA TRBV24-1 ATSPGQSGNTIY
13 TRBJ1-2 NA NA TRBV3-1/TRBV3-2 ASSTTYQGNYGYT
10 TRBJ2-7 NA NA TRBV6-6 ASSLEGYEQY
13 TRBJ1-3 NA once TRBV7-2 ASSLVGRLGNTIY
13 TRBJ1-4 NA NA TRBV7-9 ASSLGAATNEKLF
13 TRBJ2-7 NA NA TRBV9 ASSSSGASRYEQY
11 TRBJ2-5 NA NA TRBV4-2 ASSQVGEETQY
14 TRBJ2-7 TRBD2 NA TRBV13 ASSLGTSGGAYEQY
15 TRBJ2-2 TRBD2 few TRBV5-1 ASSLGASGRYTGELF
12 TRBJ2-1 TRBD2 NA TRBV7-2 ASSDSGGAREQF
13 TRBJ2-1 TRBD1 few TRBV5-5 ASSRGQGGYNEQF
11 TRBJ2-3 NA NA TRBV7-9 ASSKTGTDTQY
11 TRBJ2-5 TRBD2 NA TRBV3-1/TRBV3-2 ASSPGGLKTQY
14 TRBJ1-1 TRBD1 NA TRBV6-5 ASSYRGTGRNTEAF
12 TRBJ1-1 NA NA TRBV27 ASKVFRGDTEAF
12 TRBJ2-5 NA NA TRBV2 ASRGMTSLETQY
11 TRBJ2-5 NA once TRBV11-3 ASSLDPSETQY
12 TRBJ1-2 NA NA TRBV6-4 ASSDSLRGHGYT
14 TRBJ2-3 NA NA TRBV29-1 SVEGPLRGSIDTQY
12 TRBJ2-2 NA few TRBV5-1 ASSVGGYTGELF
12 TRBJ1-1 NA once TRBV5-1 ASNREGANTEAF
11 TRBJ1-1 NA NA TRBV6-5 ASTGTVATEAF
12 TRBJ1-3 TRBD1 NA TRBV10-3 AIIDRDSGNTIY
12 TRBJ2-5 NA NA TRBV25-1 ASSEPNSRETQY
14 TRBJ1-1 NA NA TRBV19 ASSIDAQGGDTEAF
12 TRBJ1-3 TRBD1 NA TRBV5-1 ASRPPGQGNTIY
14 TRBJ1-4 NA NA TRBV28 ASSPGGSGGFEKLF
12 TRBJ2-3 NA NA TRBV9 ASSVEGSPDTQY
13 TRBJ2-1 TRBD2 NA TRBV18 ASSPGGGAYNEQF
13 TRBJ2-2 NA NA TRBV10-2 ASSQLGRATGELF
11 TRBJ1-2 TRBD1 NA TRBV25-1 ASRGQGLSGYT
14 TRBJ2-3 NA NA TRBV21-1 ASSKTGDSSTDTQY
11 TRBJ1-1 NA NA TRBV12-3/TRBV12-4 ASRLTENTEAF
14 TRBJ1-5 NA few TRBV28 ASIRGGVKSNQPQH
14 TRBJ1-5 TRBD1 NA TRBV13 ASSLGLRGLNQPQH
13 TRBJ1-2 TRBD1 NA TRBV6-5 ASSRRQGAWYGYT
14 TRBJ2-1 NA NA TRBV2 ASSDRWGRNMDEQF
13 TRBJ1-5 NA NA TRBV2 ASSERGGVRQPQH
13 TRBJ2-2 NA NA TRBV7-9 ASSLAQGPTGELF
14 TRBJ2-2 TRBD1 NA TRBV2 ASSEDRGPNTGELF
13 TRBJ1-6 NA once TRBV7-9 ASRNPRDYNSPLH
13 TRBJ1-1 NA NA TRBV5-1 ASSLEGRGDTEAF
11 TRBJ2-5 NA once TRBV18 ASSPEGGETQY
13 TRBJ1-2 TRBD1 NA TRBV15 ATSRDQGQGQGYT